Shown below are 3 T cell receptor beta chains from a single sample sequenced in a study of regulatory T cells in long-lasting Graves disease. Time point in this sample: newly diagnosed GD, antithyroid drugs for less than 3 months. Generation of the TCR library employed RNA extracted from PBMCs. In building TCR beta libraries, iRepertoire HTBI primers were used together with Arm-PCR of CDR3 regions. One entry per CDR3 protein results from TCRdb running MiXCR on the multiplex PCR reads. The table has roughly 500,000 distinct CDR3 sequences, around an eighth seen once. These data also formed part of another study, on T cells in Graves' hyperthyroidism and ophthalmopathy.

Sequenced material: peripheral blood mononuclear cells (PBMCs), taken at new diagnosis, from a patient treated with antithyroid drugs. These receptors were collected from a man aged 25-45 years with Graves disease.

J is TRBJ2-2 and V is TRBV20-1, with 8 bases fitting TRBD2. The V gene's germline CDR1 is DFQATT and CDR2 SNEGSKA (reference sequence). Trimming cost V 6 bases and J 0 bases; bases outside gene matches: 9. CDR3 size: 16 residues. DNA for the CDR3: TGCAGTGCAATCGTAGCGGGATCCGCGAACACCGGGGAGCTGTTTTTT. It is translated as CSAIVAGSANTGELFF.

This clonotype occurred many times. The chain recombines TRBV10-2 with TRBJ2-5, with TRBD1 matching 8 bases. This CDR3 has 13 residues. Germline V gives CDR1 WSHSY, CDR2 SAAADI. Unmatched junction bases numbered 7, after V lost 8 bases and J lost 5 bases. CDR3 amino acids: CASGGQGGETQYF. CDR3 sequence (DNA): TGCGCCAGCGGTGGACAGGGTGGGGAGACCCAGTACTTC.

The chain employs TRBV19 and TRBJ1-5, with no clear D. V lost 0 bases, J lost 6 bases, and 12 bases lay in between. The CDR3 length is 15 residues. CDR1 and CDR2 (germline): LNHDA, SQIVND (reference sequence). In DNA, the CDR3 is TGTGCCAGTAGTATAGATCGGGCTGCCGGTCAGCCCCAGCATTTT. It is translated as CASSIDRAAGQPQHF. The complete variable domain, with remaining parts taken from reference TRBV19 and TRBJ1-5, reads DGGITQSPKYLFRKEGQNVTLSCEQNLNHDAMYWYRQDPGQGLRLIYYSQIVNDFQKGDIAEGYSVSREKKESFPLTVTSAQKNPTAFYLCASSIDRAAGQPQHFGDGTRLSIL.